These 16 T cell receptor beta chains were sequenced from one sample in a study of cytomegalovirus exposure and HLA in healthy donors. Data came from immunoSEQ multiplex PCR; TCRdb stores just in-frame clones and leaves some out. The table lists some 45,000 clones, approximately 90% of them singletons. Specimen: PBMCs. The receptors come from a man aged 18 to 35 in good health and CMV-seronegative.

The chain links TRBV27 to TRBJ2-3; 8 nucleotides line up with TRBD1. The V segment lost 3 bases and the J segment 2 bases; nucleotides outside the gene matches: 13. Germline V lookup: CDR1 MNHEY, CDR2 SMNVEV (reference sequence). This CDR3 is 18 amino acids long. DNA of the CDR3: TGTGCCAGCAGTTTCTCACGGACAGGGAAACCCTACACAGATACGCAGTATTTT. Protein product: CASSFSRTGKPYTDTQYF.

V gene TRBV2 combines with J gene TRBJ2-2; TRBD2 agrees at 15 bases. The germline V gene encodes CDR1 SNHLY and CDR2 FYNNEI. The CDR3 sequence is 15 residues long. Trimming took 10 bases from V and 5 from J; bases not matched to a gene: 5. CDR3 sequence: CATGLAGGPTGELFF. The CDR3 DNA follows: TGTGCCACCGGACTAGCGGGGGGGCCAACCGGGGAGCTGTTTTTT. The variable domain in full, with the rest retrieved from reference TRBV2 and TRBJ2-2, is EPEVTQTPSHQVTQMGQEVILRCVPISNHLYFYWYRQILGQKVEFLVSFYNNEISEKSEIFDDQFSVERPDGSNFTLKIRSTKLEDSAMYFCATGLAGGPTGELFFGEGSRLTVL.

The chain uses TRBV5-1 and TRBJ1-6; maybe TRBD1 (6 bases). The V gene lost 1 base and the J gene lost 9 bases, with 17 bases spanning the gap. This CDR3 region has 16 residues. CDR1 SGHRS and CDR2 YFSETQ come from the germline V gene. CDR3 sequence (DNA): TGCGCCAGCAGCTTGCTCAGCAGGGGTTCAGGTTCACCCCTCCACTTT. Its translation: CASSLLSRGSGSPLHF.

The V gene is TRBV27, the J gene TRBJ1-1; TRBD1 aligns across 7 bases. Looked up from germline, CDR1 is MNHEY and CDR2 is SMNVEV (reference sequence). V lost 5 bases to trimming and J lost 1 base; unmatched junction nucleotides: 7. The CDR3 totals 15 residues. CDR3 protein: CASSVQGWPNTEAFF. DNA for the CDR3: TGTGCCAGCAGTGTACAGGGGTGGCCGAACACTGAAGCTTTCTTT.

The chain couples TRBV6-5 to TRBJ1-5; D is uncertain. CDR3 length: 11 amino acids. V shed 6 bases and J shed 6 bases, with 6 bases lying between them. The V gene's germline CDR1 is MNHEY and CDR2 SVGAGI. The CDR3 bases are TGTGCCAGCAGATCTTCTCAGCCCCAGCATTTT. Protein sequence: CASRSSQPQHF.

The chain uses TRBV9 and TRBJ2-2, with D tentatively TRBD1 (6 bases). The V end was cut by 5 bases, the J end by 3 bases, with 14 bases between. CDR3 length equals 15 residues. Germline V gene sequence: CDR1 SGDLS, CDR2 YYNGEE. The CDR3 is CASSERGGYTGELFF. DNA of the CDR3: TGTGCCAGCAGTGAGCGAGGGGGATACACCGGGGAGCTGTTTTTT.

This chain connects TRBV19 to TRBJ2-2, with 10 bases aligning to TRBD2. This CDR3 is built from 19 residues. V trimming: 7 bases; J trimming: 9 bases; junction bases outside the gene matches: 23. CDR1 LNHDA and CDR2 SQIVND come from the germline V gene (reference sequence). As DNA, the CDR3 is TGTGCCAGTAAGGGCAACCTCCGGCGGCTAGCGGGAGAGACCCGGGAGCTGTTTTTT. This translates into CASKGNLRRLAGETRELFF.

The genes are TRBV7-2 and TRBJ2-2; tentative D call: TRBD2 (5 bases). The V gene lost 1 base and the J gene lost 5 bases, with 11 bases spanning the gap. This CDR3 is 15 amino acids long. The germline V gene encodes CDR1 SGHTA and CDR2 FQGNSA. The CDR3 coding sequence is TGTGCCAGCAGCTTAGTTGGGAGAGGAACCGGGGAGCTGTTTTTT. It translates to CASSLVGRGTGELFF.

This clone rates as medium-sized (0.01 to 0.1%). The chain uses TRBV5-1 and TRBJ2-5, with D uncertain. Germline-derived CDR1 and CDR2 are SGHRS and YFSETQ. V lost 0 bases and J 4 bases, leaving 13 bases between the germline ends. The CDR3 is made up of 15 amino acids. This CDR3 reads CASSLGQSTGETQYF. The DNA for the CDR3 is TGCGCCAGCAGCTTGGGACAAAGTACCGGAGAGACCCAGTACTTC.

The chain recombines TRBV29-1 with TRBJ1-2, with 8 bases fitting TRBD1. With V trimmed by 3 bases and J by 6 bases, 6 bases remained unmatched. The CDR3 contains 13 residues. The germline V gene encodes CDR1 SQVTM and CDR2 ANQGSEA. For the CDR3, the DNA is TGCAGCGTTGACAGATCAGGGGGCCATGGCTACACCTTC. Translated, it gives CSVDRSGGHGYTF.

The chain links TRBV7-9 to TRBJ1-1; 7 nucleotides line up with TRBD1. Germline CDR1 is SEHNR and CDR2 is FQNEAQ (reference sequence). This CDR3 contains 14 residues. V lost 7 bases and J lost 3; bases outside the gene matches: 8. This CDR3 is CASTLGQGDTEAFF. For the CDR3, the DNA is TGTGCCAGCACCCTGGGGCAGGGGGACACTGAAGCTTTCTTT.

V usage is TRBV27 and J usage is TRBJ2-2; D is uncertain. Trimming stripped 3 bases from V and 4 bases from J, with 6 bases between. The CDR3 runs 13 residues. The germline CDR1 and CDR2 sequences are MNHEY and SMNVEV (reference sequence). The DNA of the CDR3 is TGTGCCAGCAGTTTGGGCCTCACCGGGGAGCTGTTTTTT. This gives the protein CASSLGLTGELFF.

The V and J genes are TRBV9 and TRBJ2-2, with 14 bases aligning to TRBD2. V was clipped by 3 bases and J by 6 bases; unmatched bases: 4. The CDR3 runs 16 residues. Germline-derived CDR1 and CDR2 are SGDLS and YYNGEE. CDR3 nucleotides: TGTGCCAGCAGCGGGAGACTAGCGGGGGGGCCCGGGGAGCTGTTTTTT. It is translated as CASSGRLAGGPGELFF.

The chain links TRBV7-3 to TRBJ1-2; TRBD1 matches 9 bases. The J segment lost 7 bases and the V segment lost 5 bases, leaving 5 bases of the junction unmatched. CDR1 is SGHTA and CDR2 is FQGTGA in the germline V gene. The CDR3 has 13 residues. For the CDR3, the DNA is TGTGCCAGCAGCATACAGGGGGCGTTTGGCTACACCTTC. This translates into CASSIQGAFGYTF.

This clone occurred once. The chain couples TRBV7-2 to TRBJ2-5, with D perhaps TRBD1 (5 bases). V was clipped by 1 base and J by 4 bases, with 10 bases between them. Germline lookup yields CDR1 SGHTA and CDR2 FQGNSA. This CDR3 contains 14 residues. In nucleotides, the CDR3 is TGTGCCAGCAGCTTAGATCAGGGAAGAGAGACCCAGTACTTC. This sequence encodes CASSLDQGRETQYF.

The chain joins TRBV5-1 to TRBJ1-5; D is uncertain. The ends were cut back, 0 bases at V and 1 base at J, with 5 bases in the middle. CDR1 and CDR2 (germline): SGHRS, YFSETQ. The CDR3 extends over 14 amino acids. CDR3 nucleotides: TGCGCCAGCAGCTTGGACGGGAGCAATCAGCCCCAGCATTTT. It is translated as CASSLDGSNQPQHF.